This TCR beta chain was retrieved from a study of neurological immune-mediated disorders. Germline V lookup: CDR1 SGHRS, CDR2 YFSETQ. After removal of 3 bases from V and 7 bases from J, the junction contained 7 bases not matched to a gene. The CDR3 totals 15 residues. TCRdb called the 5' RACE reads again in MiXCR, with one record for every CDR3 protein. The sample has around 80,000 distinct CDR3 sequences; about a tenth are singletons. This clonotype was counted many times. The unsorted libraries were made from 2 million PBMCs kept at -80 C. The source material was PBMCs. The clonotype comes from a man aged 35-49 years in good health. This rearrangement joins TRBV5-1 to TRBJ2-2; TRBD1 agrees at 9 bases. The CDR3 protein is CASSSGTGRVGELFF. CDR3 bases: TGCGCCAGCAGCTCCGGGACAGGGAGGGTCGGGGAGCTGTTTTTT.